The source of this T cell receptor beta chain is a study of cytomegalovirus exposure and HLA in healthy donors. Study results and limitations: A later analysis reported that several of the most significant clusters appeared to be linked to common viral pathogens, among them Epstein-Barr virus. An analysis done earlier found most TCR beta V segments productive about 87% or about 30% of the time. The authors later found most CMV-associated TCR beta chains appeared HLA-restricted.

13 Jbeta primers and 60 Vbeta primers were used for the PCR. The table came from immunoSEQ multiplex PCR; TCRdb's copy has only in-frame clones and leaves some out. Here the sample spans hundreds of thousands of clones, roughly 70% being singletons. A note on this clone: Its antigen is unknown.

This TCR came from a female donor in good health and CMV-seronegative. The sequenced sample was PBMCs.

Here the CDR3 reads CASSSRSAAGQPQHF. CDR3 DNA: TGTGCCAGCAGTTCCAGGTCCGCCGCCGGTCAGCCCCAGCATTTT. The rearrangement joins TRBV28 to TRBJ1-5, with D unresolved. V shed 4 bases and J shed 6 bases, with 16 bases lying between them. Germline V gene lookup returns CDR1 MDHEN and CDR2 SYDVKM. This CDR3 is built from 15 residues.